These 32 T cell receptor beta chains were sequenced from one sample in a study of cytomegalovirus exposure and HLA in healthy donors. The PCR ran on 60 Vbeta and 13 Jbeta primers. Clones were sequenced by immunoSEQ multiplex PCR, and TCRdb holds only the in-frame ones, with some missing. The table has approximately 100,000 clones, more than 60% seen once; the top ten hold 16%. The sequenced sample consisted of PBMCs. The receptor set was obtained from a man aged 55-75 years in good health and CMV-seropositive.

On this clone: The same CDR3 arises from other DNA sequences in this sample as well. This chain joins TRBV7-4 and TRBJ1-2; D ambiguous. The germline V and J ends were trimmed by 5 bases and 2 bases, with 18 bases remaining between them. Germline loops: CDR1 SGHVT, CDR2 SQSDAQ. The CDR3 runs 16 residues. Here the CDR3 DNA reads TGTGCCAGCAGCCTAGTGTTTCGGGAGGGCAACTATGGCTACACCTTC. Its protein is CASSLVFREGNYGYTF.

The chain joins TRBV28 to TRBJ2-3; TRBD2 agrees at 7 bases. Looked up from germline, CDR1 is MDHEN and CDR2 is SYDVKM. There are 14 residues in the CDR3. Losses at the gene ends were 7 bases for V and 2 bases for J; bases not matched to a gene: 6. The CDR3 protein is CASKDGGFTDTQYF. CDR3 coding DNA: TGTGCCAGCAAGGACGGGGGGTTCACAGATACGCAGTATTTT.

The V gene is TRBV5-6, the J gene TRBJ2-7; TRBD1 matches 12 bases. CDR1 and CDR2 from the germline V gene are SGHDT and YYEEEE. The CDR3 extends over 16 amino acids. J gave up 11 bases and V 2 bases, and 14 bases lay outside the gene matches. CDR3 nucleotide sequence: TGTGCCAGCAGCTTAAATGGACGGGACAGGGGGCAAAATGAGTACTTC. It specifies CASSLNGRDRGQNEYF.

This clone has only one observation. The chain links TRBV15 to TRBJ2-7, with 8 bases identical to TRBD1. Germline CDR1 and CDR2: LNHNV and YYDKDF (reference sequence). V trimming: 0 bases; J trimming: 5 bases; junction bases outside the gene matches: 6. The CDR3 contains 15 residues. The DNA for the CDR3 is TGTGCCACCAGCAGAGAAGGTAACAGGGGGGACGAGCAGTACTTC. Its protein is CATSREGNRGDEQYF. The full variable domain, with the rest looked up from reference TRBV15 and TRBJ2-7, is DAMVIQNPRYQVTQFGKPVTLSCSQTLNHNVMYWYQQKSSQAPKLLFHYYDKDFNNEADTPDNFQSRRPNTSFCFLDIRSPGLGDTAMYLCATSREGNRGDEQYFGPGTRLTVT.

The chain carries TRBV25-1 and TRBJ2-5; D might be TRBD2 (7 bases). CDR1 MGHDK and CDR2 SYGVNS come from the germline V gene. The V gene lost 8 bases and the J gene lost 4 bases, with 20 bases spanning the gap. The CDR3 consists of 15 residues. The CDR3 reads CASSRPGGAGETQYF. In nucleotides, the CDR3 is TGTGCCAGCTCCAGGCCTGGGGGGGCGGGAGAGACCCAGTACTTC.

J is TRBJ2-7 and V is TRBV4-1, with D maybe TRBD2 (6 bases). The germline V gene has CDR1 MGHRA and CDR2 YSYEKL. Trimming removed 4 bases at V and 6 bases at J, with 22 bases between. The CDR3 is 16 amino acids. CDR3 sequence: CASSLEAGGALGEQYF. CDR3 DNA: TGCGCCAGCAGCCTCGAGGCCGGGGGTGCTCTAGGCGAGCAGTACTTC.

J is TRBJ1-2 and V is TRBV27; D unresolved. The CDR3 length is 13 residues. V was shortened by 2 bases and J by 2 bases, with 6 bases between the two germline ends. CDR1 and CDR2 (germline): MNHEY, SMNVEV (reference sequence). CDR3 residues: CASSLQKNYGYTF. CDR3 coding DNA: TGTGCCAGCAGTTTACAGAAAAACTATGGCTACACCTTC.

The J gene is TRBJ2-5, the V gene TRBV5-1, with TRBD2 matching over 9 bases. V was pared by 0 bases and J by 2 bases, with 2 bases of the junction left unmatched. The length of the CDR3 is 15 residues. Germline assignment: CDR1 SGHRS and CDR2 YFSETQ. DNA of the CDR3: TGCGCCAGCAGCTTGGGGCGGGGGGGGCAAGAGACCCAGTACTTC. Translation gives CASSLGRGGQETQYF.

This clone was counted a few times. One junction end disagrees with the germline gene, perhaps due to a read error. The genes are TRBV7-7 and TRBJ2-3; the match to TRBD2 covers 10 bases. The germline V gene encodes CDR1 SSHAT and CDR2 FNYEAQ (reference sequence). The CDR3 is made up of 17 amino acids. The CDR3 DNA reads TGTGCTAGCAGTCCGGATAGCGGGGGGCTAAACACAGATACGCAGTATTTT. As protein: CASSPDSGGLNTDTQYF.

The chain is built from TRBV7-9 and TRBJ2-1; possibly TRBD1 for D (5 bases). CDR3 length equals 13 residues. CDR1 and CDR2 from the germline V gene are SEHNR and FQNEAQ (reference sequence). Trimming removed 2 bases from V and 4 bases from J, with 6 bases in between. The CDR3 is CASSLRQYNEQFF. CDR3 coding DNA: TGTGCCAGCAGCTTACGACAGTACAATGAGCAGTTCTTC.

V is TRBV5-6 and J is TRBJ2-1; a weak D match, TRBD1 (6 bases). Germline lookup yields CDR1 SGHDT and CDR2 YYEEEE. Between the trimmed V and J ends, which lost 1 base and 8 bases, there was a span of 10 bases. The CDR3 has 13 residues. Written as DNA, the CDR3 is TGTGCCAGCAGCTTGACAGGGTTTGATGAGCAGTTCTTC. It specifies CASSLTGFDEQFF.

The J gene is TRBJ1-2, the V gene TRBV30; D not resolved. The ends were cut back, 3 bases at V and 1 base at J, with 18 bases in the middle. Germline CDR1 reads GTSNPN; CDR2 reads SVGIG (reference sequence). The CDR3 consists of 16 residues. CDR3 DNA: TGTGCCTGGAGATACAGCTCCCTGAGGGTTAACTATGGCTACACCTTC. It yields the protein CAWRYSSLRVNYGYTF.

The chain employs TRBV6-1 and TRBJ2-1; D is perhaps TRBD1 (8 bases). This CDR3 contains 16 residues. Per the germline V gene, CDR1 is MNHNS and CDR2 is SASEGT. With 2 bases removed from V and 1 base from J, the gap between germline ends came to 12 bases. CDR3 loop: CASSEYRGGSYNEQFF. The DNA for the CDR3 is TGTGCCAGCAGTGAATACAGGGGGGGGTCCTACAATGAGCAGTTCTTC.

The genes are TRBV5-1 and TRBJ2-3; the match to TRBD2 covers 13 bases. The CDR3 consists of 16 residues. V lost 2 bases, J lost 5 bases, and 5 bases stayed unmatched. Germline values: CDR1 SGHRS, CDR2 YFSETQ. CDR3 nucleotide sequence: TGCGCCAGCAGCTTACTAGCGGGGGGGCCTTTAGATACGCAGTATTTT. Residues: CASSLLAGGPLDTQYF.

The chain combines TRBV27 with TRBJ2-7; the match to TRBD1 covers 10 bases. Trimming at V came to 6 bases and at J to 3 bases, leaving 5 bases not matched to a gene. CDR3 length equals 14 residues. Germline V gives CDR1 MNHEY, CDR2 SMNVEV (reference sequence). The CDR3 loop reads CASRAGTGDYEQYF. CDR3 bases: TGTGCCAGCAGAGCCGGGACAGGGGACTACGAGCAGTACTTC.

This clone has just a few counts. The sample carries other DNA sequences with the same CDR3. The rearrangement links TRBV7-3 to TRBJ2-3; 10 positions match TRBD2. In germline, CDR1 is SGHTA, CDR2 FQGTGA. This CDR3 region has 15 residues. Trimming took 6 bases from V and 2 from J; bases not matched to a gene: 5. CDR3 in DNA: TGTGCCAGCAGTTTAGCGGGGGGACCCACAGATACGCAGTATTTT. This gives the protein CASSLAGGPTDTQYF.

The CDR3 here is CASSPRLAGGIQETQYF. The CDR3, as DNA: TGTGCCAGCAGTCCCCGACTAGCGGGGGGCATTCAAGAGACCCAGTACTTC. The chain couples TRBV27 to TRBJ2-5; 13 bases agree with TRBD2. CDR3 size: 17 residues. Germline CDR1 MNHEY, CDR2 SMNVEV (reference sequence). V shed 5 bases, J shed 2 bases, and the junction held 8 bases outside the gene matches.

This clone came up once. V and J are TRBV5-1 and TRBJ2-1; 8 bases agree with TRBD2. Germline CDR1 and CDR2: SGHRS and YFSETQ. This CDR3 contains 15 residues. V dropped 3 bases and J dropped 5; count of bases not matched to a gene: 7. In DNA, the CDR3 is TGCGCCAGCAGCTGGCTAGCGGGCGCCAACAATGAGCAGTTCTTC. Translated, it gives CASSWLAGANNEQFF. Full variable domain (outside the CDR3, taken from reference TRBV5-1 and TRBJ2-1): KAGVTQTPRYLIKTRGQQVTLSCSPISGHRSVSWYQQTPGQGLQFLFEYFSETQRNKGNFPGRFSGRQFSNSRSEMNVSTLELGDSALYLCASSWLAGANNEQFFGPGTRLTVL.

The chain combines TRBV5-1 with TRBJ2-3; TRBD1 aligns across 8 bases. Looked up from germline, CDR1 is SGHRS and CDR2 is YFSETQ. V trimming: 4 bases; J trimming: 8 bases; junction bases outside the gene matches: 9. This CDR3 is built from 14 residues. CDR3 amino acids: CASSPGQGQRTQYF. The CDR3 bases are TGCGCCAGCAGCCCTGGACAGGGTCAACGTACGCAGTATTTT.

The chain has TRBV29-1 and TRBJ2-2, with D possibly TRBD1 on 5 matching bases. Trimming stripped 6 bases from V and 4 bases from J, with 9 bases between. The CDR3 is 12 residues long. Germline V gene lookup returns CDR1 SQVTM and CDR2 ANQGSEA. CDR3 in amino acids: CSVLQGTGELFF. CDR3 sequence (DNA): TGCAGCGTCCTGCAGGGCACCGGGGAGCTGTTTTTT.

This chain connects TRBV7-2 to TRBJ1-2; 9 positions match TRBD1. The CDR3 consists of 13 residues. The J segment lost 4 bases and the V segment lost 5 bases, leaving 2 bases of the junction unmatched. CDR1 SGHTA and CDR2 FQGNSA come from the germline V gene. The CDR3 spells CASSEQGAYGYTF. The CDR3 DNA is TGTGCCAGCAGCGAACAGGGGGCCTATGGCTACACCTTC.

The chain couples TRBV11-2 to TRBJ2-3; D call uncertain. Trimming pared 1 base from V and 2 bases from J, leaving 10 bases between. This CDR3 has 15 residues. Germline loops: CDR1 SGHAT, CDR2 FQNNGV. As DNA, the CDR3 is TGTGCCAGCAGCTTAGGAGCCTCTTACACAGATACGCAGTATTTT. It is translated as CASSLGASYTDTQYF.

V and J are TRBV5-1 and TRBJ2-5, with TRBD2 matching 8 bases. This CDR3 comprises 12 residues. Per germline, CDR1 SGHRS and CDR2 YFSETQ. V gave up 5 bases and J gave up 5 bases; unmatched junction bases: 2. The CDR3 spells CASSLAGETQYF. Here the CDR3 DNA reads TGCGCCAGCAGTTTAGCGGGGGAGACCCAGTACTTC.

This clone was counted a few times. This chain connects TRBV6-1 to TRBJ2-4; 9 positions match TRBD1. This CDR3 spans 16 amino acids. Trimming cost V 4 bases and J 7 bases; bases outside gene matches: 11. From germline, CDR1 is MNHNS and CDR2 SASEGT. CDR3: CASSVPGQGFRNIQYF. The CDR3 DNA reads TGTGCCAGCAGTGTTCCGGGACAGGGCTTTCGGAACATTCAGTACTTC.

The CDR3 sequence is CASSLRAGSGTPSYNEQFF. As DNA, the CDR3 is TGCGCCAGCAGCTTGCGGGCCGGGTCCGGGACTCCCTCCTACAATGAGCAGTTCTTC. The chain employs TRBV5-1 and TRBJ2-1; TRBD2 is a possible D gene (6 bases). This CDR3 is 19 amino acids long. Germline V CDR1 and CDR2: SGHRS, YFSETQ. With 1 base removed from V and 0 bases from J, the gap between germline ends came to 20 bases.

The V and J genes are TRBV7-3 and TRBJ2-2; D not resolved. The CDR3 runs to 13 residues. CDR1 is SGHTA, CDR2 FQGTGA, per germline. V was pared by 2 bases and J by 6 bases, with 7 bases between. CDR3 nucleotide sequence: TGTGCCAGCAGCTTATACTATCCCGGGGAGCTGTTTTTT. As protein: CASSLYYPGELFF.

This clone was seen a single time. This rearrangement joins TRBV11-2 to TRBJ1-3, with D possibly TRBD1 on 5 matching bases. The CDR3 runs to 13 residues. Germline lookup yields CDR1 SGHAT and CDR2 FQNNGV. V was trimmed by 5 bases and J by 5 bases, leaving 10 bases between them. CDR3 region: CASSDDSRNTIYF. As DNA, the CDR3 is TGTGCCAGCAGCGACGACAGCAGAAACACCATATATTTT.

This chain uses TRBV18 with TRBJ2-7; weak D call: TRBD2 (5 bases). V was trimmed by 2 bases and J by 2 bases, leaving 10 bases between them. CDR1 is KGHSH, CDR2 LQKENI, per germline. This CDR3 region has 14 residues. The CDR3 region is CASSPSGDPYEQYF. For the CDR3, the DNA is TGTGCCAGCTCACCAAGCGGAGATCCCTACGAGCAGTACTTC.

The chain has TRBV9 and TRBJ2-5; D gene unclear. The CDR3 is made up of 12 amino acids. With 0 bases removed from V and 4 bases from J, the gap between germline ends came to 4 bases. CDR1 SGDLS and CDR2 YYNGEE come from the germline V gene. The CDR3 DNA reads TGTGCCAGCAGCGTAGGAGGAGAGACCCAGTACTTC. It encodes CASSVGGETQYF.

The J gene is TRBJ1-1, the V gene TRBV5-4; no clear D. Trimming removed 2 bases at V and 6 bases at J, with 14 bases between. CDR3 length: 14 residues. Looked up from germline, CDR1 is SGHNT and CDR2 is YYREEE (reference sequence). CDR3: CASSFDGGRAEAFF. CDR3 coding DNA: TGTGCCAGCAGCTTTGACGGAGGGAGGGCTGAAGCTTTCTTT. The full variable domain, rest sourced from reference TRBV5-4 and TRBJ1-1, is ETGVTQSPTHLIKTRGQQVTLRCSSQSGHNTVSWYQQALGQGPQFIFQYYREEENGRGNFPPRFSGLQFPNYSSELNVNALELDDSALYLCASSFDGGRAEAFFGQGTRLTVV.

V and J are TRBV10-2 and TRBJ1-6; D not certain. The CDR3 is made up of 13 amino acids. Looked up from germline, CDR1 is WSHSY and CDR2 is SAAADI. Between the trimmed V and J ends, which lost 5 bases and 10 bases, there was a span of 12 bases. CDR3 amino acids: CASSSPPRSPLHF. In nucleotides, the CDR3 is TGCGCCAGCAGTTCACCCCCCAGGTCACCCCTCCACTTT.

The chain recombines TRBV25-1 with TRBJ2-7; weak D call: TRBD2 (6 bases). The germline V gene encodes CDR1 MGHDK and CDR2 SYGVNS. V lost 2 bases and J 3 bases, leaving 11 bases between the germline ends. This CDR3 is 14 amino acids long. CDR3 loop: CASSEGGLHYEQYF. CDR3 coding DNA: TGTGCCAGCAGTGAAGGAGGGCTGCACTACGAGCAGTACTTC.